The 11 T cell receptor beta chains below were found in one sample sequenced in a study of cytomegalovirus exposure and HLA in healthy donors. Measured with immunoSEQ multiplex PCR; TCRdb has only the in-frame clones, and not every one. The sample has 250,000 to 350,000 clones, approximately 86% seen once. Sequencing was carried out using PBMCs. All receptors derive from a woman in her 30s in good health and CMV-seropositive.

The gene calls are TRBV7-2 and TRBJ2-3, with 12 bases fitting TRBD2. Germline V lookup: CDR1 SGHTA, CDR2 FQGNSA. The CDR3 is made up of 16 amino acids. Trimming removed 2 bases from V and 1 base from J; junction bases left unmatched: 1. In DNA, the CDR3 is TGTGCCAGCAGCTTATGGACTAGCGGGGGCACAGATACGCAGTATTTT. It specifies CASSLWTSGGTDTQYF.

The V gene is TRBV2, the J gene TRBJ2-7; D may be TRBD2 (5 bases). Per the germline V gene, CDR1 is SNHLY and CDR2 is FYNNEI. The V end was cut by 7 bases, the J end by 2 bases, with 15 bases between. This CDR3 contains 14 residues. The CDR3 protein is CASIEWAAAYEQYF. The CDR3 nucleotides read TGTGCCAGCATCGAGTGGGCAGCGGCCTACGAGCAGTACTTC.

The genes are TRBV19 and TRBJ1-5; D possibly corresponds to TRBD1 (6 bases). Germline V gene sequence: CDR1 LNHDA, CDR2 SQIVND (reference sequence). Trimming took off 8 bases at V and 6 bases at J, with 14 bases between the two ends. The CDR3 sequence is 13 residues long. CDR3 nucleotide sequence: TGTGCCAGTGGACGACAGGTCCGTCAGCCCCAGCATTTT. It translates to CASGRQVRQPQHF. The complete variable domain, with remaining parts taken from reference TRBV19 and TRBJ1-5, reads DGGITQSPKYLFRKEGQNVTLSCEQNLNHDAMYWYRQDPGQGLRLIYYSQIVNDFQKGDIAEGYSVSREKKESFPLTVTSAQKNPTAFYLCASGRQVRQPQHFGDGTRLSIL.

The chain is built from TRBV5-6 and TRBJ2-1, with D possibly matching TRBD1 (6 bases). The CDR3 loop spans 13 amino acids. Trimming shortened V by 7 bases and J by 7 bases, and 15 bases separated the two germline ends. Per germline, CDR1 SGHDT and CDR2 YYEEEE. CDR3 residues: CASQPRQENEQFF. The CDR3 DNA is TGTGCCAGCCAACCCCGACAGGAGAATGAGCAGTTCTTC. Based on the CDR3 plus reference TRBV5-6 and TRBJ2-1, the full variable domain is DAGVTQSPTHLIKTRGQQVTLRCSPKSGHDTVSWYQQALGQGPQFIFQYYEEEERQRGNFPDRFSGHQFPNYSSELNVNALLLGDSALYLCASQPRQENEQFFGPGTRLTVL.

This clone was found many times. For the CDR3, the DNA is TGTGCCTGGAGTGTAGCGGGGGTCCAAGAGACCCAGTACTTC. Translating gives CAWSVAGVQETQYF. V usage is TRBV30 and J usage is TRBJ2-5, with 8 bases that match TRBD2. The V and J ends lost 0 bases and 1 base, in that order; junction bases with no gene match: 1. Germline CDR1 reads GTSNPN; CDR2 reads SVGIG (reference sequence). The CDR3 totals 14 residues.

This chain uses TRBV30 with TRBJ2-7; the D call may be TRBD1 or TRBD2 (6 bases each). From germline, CDR1 is GTSNPN and CDR2 SVGIG (reference sequence). Trimming pared 5 bases from V and 3 bases from J, leaving 8 bases between. This CDR3 region has 11 residues. CDR3 bases: TGTGCCTGGGGGGGGCTCTACGAGCAGTACTTC. It translates to CAWGGLYEQYF.

The chain links TRBV27 to TRBJ1-2; tentative D call: TRBD1 (5 bases). Germline values: CDR1 MNHEY, CDR2 SMNVEV (reference sequence). CDR3 size: 14 residues. Trimming cost V 5 bases and J 5 bases, with 15 bases left between them. CDR3 in amino acids: CASSPTTVPYGYTF. CDR3 in DNA: TGTGCCAGCAGTCCAACGACAGTTCCATATGGCTACACCTTC.

The chain uses TRBV4-3 and TRBJ1-2, with D maybe TRBD1 (5 bases). V was pared by 4 bases and J by 4 bases, with 13 bases between. This CDR3 has 14 amino acids. Germline V gene sequence: CDR1 LGHNA, CDR2 YSLEER. CDR3: CASSPTGTLYGYTF. The CDR3 DNA follows: TGCGCCAGCAGCCCTACCGGGACTCTCTATGGCTACACCTTC.

The CDR3 coding sequence is TGTGCCAGCAGCCAAGTACAAAACTATGGCTACACCTTC. Its translation is CASSQVQNYGYTF. The chain is built from TRBV14 and TRBJ1-2; no clear D gene. The length of the CDR3 is 13 residues. Per germline, CDR1 SGHDN and CDR2 FVKESK. Trimming removed 1 base from V and 2 bases from J, with 5 bases in between.

The count of this clone is one. The rearrangement joins TRBV6-1 to TRBJ2-7, with D perhaps given as TRBD1 or TRBD2 (5 bases each). The CDR3 runs 11 residues. Trimming removed 7 bases at V and 6 bases at J, with 10 bases between. Germline V CDR1 and CDR2: MNHNS, SASEGT. The CDR3 protein is CASTGLSEQYF. The CDR3 DNA is TGTGCCAGCACGGGGCTTAGCGAGCAGTACTTC.

This clone has only a few counts. CDR3 loop: CASSQVLAGSYEQYF. In nucleotides, the CDR3 is TGCGCCAGCAGCCAAGTACTAGCGGGGTCCTACGAGCAGTACTTC. This sequence joins TRBV4-3 and TRBJ2-7; TRBD2 agrees at 10 bases. The CDR3 has 15 amino acids. Trimming at V came to 1 base and at J to 1 base, leaving 1 base not matched to a gene. The germline V gene has CDR1 LGHNA and CDR2 YSLEER.